The source of this T cell receptor (beta chain) is a study of T-cell reconstitution after alpha-beta-depleted transplantation in children. This clonotype was detected only a few times. Its specificity is unknown. The study's findings and limits: About two months after transplant, alpha-beta T cells reportedly came from several hundred expanded graft clones. Newly made T cells mostly supplied T-cell counts and diversity one year after transplant. After transplant, high TCRbeta diversity at day 60 in some patients arose from surviving recipient T cells and thymic progenitors.

The authors prepared the TCRbeta library with unique molecular identifiers. TCRdb re-derived calls from the PCR reads in MiXCR, one entry per CDR3 protein. The sample lists approximately 230,000 distinct CDR3 sequences, roughly a quarter seen once, with around 4.8% in the top ten. Germline CDR1 reads SQVTM; CDR2 reads ANQGSEA. The J segment lost 0 bases and the V segment lost 6 bases, leaving 3 bases of the junction unmatched. The CDR3 extends over 13 amino acids. The material sequenced was PBMCs, mostly from graft donor cells, taken 360 days after TCRalphabeta/CD19-depleted stem cell transplant. The chain joins TRBV29-1 to TRBJ2-3; 7 nucleotides align to TRBD2. The sequence derives from a female patient aged 2-10 years who had a stem cell transplant for congenital amegakaryocytic thrombocytopenia, so the T cells may come from the graft donor. The CDR3 spells CSVTSPSTDTQYF. The CDR3 coding sequence is TGCAGCGTGACTAGCCCTAGCACAGATACGCAGTATTTT.